This T cell receptor (beta chain) stems from a study of T cell responses to AZD1222 COVID-19 vaccine. Assay used: immunoSEQ multiplex PCR; TCRdb lists only in-frame clones, some missing. The sample consists of 60,000 to 65,000 clones, around 75% of them appearing once. This clonotype was obtained from an adult in good health. Sequencing was performed on peripheral blood, taken on day 0 of AZD1222 vaccination.

The CDR3 protein is CASSLEGDSGNTIYF. As DNA, the CDR3 is TGCGCCAGCAGCTTGGAAGGTGACTCTGGAAACACCATATATTTT. The chain carries TRBV5-1 and TRBJ1-3; no definite D call. CDR1 is SGHRS and CDR2 is YFSETQ in the germline V gene. Between the trimmed V and J ends, which lost 0 bases and 0 bases, there was a span of 7 bases. The CDR3 is 15 amino acids.